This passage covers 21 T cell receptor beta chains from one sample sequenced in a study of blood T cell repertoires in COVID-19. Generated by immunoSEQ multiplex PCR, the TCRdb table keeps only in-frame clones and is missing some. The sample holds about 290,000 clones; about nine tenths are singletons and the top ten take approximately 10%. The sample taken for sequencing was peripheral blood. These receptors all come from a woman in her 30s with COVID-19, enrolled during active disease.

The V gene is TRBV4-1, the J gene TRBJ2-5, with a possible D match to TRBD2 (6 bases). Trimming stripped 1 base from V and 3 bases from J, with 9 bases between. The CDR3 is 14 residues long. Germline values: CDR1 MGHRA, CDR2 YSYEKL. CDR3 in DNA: TGCGCCAGCAGCCAAGTCGGGGGAGAAGAGACCCAGTACTTC. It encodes CASSQVGGEETQYF.

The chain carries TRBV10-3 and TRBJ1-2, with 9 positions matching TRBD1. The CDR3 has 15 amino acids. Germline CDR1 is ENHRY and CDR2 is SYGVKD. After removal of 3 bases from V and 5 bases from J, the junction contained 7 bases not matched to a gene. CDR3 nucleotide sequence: TGTGCCATCAGTGAACGACGGGACAGGGCTTATGGCTACACCTTC. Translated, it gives CAISERRDRAYGYTF.

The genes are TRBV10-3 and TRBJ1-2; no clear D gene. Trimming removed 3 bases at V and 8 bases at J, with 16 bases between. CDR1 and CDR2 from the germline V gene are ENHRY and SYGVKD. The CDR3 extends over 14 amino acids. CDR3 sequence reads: CAISEVVPGTGYTF. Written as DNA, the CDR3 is TGTGCCATCAGTGAAGTTGTTCCCGGTACGGGCTACACCTTC.

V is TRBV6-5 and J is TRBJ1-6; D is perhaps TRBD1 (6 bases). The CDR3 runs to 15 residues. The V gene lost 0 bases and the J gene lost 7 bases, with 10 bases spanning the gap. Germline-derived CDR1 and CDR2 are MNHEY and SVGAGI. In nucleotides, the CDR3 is TGTGCCAGCAGTTACTCGAACAGGGCAAATTCACCCCTCCACTTT. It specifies CASSYSNRANSPLHF.

The CDR3 region has the DNA TGTGCCAGCAGTAACCCGGGACAGGGAGGGTGGCCTGAAGCTTTCTTT. Its protein product is CASSNPGQGGWPEAFF. V and J are TRBV2 and TRBJ1-1; TRBD1 matches at 9 bases. The CDR3 is made up of 16 amino acids. Per the germline V gene, CDR1 is SNHLY and CDR2 is FYNNEI. Losses at the gene ends were 5 bases for V and 6 bases for J; bases not matched to a gene: 13.

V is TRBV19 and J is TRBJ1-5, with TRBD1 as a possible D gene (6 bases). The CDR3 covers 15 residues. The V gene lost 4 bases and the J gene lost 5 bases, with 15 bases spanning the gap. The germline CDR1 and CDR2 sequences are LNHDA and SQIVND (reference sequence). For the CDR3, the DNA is TGTGCCAGTAGTAGCTTACAGGGCCCGGATCAGCCCCAGCATTTT. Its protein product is CASSSLQGPDQPQHF.

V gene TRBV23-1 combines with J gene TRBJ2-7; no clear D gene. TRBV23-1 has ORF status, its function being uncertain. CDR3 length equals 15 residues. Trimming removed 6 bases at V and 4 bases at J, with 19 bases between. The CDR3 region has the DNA TGCGCCAGCAGACTCGTCGGGTCCTGTCGGTACGAGCAGTACTTC. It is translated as CASRLVGSCRYEQYF.

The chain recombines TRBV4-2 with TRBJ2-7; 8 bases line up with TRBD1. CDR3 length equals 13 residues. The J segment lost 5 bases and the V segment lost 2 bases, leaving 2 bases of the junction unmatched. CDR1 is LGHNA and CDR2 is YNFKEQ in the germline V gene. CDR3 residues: CASSQPGGDEQYF. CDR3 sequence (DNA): TGTGCCAGCAGCCAACCAGGGGGCGACGAGCAGTACTTC.

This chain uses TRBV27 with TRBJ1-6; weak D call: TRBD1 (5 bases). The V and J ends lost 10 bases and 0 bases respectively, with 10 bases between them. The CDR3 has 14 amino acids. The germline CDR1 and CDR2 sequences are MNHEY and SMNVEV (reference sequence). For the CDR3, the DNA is TGTGCCACCTCAACAGGCTCCTATAATTCACCCCTCCACTTT. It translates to CATSTGSYNSPLHF.

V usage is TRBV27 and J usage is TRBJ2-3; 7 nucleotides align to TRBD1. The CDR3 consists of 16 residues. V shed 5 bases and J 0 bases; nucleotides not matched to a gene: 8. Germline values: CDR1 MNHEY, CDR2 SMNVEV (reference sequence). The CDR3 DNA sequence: TGTGCCAGCAGTCCACGGGACAGAGGTAGCACAGATACGCAGTATTTT. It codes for CASSPRDRGSTDTQYF.

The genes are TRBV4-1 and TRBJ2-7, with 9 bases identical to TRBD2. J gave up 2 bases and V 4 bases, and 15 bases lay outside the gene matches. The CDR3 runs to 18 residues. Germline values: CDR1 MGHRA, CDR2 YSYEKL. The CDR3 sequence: CASSLIDHSGGLTYEQYF. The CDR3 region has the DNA TGCGCCAGCAGCCTCATCGACCACAGCGGGGGGCTAACCTACGAGCAGTACTTC.

The CDR3 spells CASSLPLELTGRAPLETQYF. In DNA form, the CDR3 reads TGCGCCAGCAGCCTACCCCTTGAGCTTACAGGGAGGGCACCGCTAGAGACCCAGTACTTC. The gene calls are TRBV5-1 and TRBJ2-5; D may be TRBD2 (7 bases). Germline CDR1 SGHRS, CDR2 YFSETQ. CDR3 length: 20 amino acids. The V gene lost 4 bases and the J gene lost 4 bases, with 32 bases spanning the gap.

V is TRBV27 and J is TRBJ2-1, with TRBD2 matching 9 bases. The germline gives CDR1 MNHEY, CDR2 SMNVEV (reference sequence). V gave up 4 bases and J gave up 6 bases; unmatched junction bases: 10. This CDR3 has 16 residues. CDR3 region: CASSWGERGVPNEQFF. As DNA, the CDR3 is TGTGCCAGCAGTTGGGGGGAGCGGGGGGTCCCCAATGAGCAGTTCTTC.

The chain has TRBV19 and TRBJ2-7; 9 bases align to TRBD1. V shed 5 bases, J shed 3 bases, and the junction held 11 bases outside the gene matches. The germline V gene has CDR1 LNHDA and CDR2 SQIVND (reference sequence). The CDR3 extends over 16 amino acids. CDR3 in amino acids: CASSPHRGRFHYEQYF. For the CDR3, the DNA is TGTGCCAGTAGTCCCCACAGGGGGCGATTCCACTACGAGCAGTACTTC.

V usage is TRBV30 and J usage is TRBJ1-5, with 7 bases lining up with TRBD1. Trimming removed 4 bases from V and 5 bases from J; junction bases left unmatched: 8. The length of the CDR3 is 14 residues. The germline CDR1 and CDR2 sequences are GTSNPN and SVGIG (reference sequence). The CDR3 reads CAWTPTGIHQPQHF. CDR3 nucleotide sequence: TGTGCCTGGACCCCGACAGGGATACATCAGCCCCAGCATTTT.

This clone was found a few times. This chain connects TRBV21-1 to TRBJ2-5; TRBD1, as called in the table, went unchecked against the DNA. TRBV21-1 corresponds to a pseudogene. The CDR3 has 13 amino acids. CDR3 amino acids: CASCQGAVGTQYF. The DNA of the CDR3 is TGTGCCAGCTGCCAGGGGGCAGTTGGGACCCAGTACTTC.

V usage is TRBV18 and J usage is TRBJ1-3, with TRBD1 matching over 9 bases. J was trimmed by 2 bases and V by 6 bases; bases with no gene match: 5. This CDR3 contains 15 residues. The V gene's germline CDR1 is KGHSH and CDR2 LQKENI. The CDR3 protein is CASSSGQGAGNTIYF. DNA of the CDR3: TGTGCCAGCTCGTCGGGACAGGGAGCTGGAAACACCATATATTTT.

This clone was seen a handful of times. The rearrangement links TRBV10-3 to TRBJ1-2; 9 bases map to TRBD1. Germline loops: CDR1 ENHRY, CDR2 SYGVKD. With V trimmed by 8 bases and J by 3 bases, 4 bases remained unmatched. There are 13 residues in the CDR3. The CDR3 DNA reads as TGTGCCATCGGGACAGGGAATGACTATGGCTACACCTTC. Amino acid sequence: CAIGTGNDYGYTF.

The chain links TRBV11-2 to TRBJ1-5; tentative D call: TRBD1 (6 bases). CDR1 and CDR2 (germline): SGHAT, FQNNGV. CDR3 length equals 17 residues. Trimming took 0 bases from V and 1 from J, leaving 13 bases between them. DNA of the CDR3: TGTGCCAGCAGCTTAGACGAACGTAGGGGGAGCAATCAGCCCCAGCATTTT. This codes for CASSLDERRGSNQPQHF. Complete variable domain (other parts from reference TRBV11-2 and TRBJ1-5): EAGVAQSPRYKIIEKRQSVAFWCNPISGHATLYWYQQILGQGPKLLIQFQNNGVVDDSQLPKDRFSAERLKGVDSTLKIQPAKLEDSAVYLCASSLDERRGSNQPQHFGDGTRLSIL.

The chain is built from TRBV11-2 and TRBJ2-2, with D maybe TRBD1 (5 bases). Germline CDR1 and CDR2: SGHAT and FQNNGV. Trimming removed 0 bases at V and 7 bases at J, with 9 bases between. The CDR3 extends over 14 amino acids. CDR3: CASSLERRVGELFF. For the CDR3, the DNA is TGTGCCAGCAGCTTAGAACGCAGGGTCGGGGAGCTGTTTTTT.

DNA of the CDR3: TGTGCCACCAGGCCCTCGAGGGGCGGGGGCAATGAAAAACTGTTTTTT. Its protein is CATRPSRGGGNEKLFF. This chain connects TRBV15 to TRBJ1-4; a weak D match, TRBD1 (6 bases). Germline V gene data show CDR1 as LNHNV and CDR2 as YYDKDF (reference sequence). The V end was cut by 6 bases, the J end by 5 bases, with 19 bases between. The CDR3 has 16 residues.